This T cell receptor (beta chain) was recovered during a study of OX40 agonist ivuxolimab in advanced cancers. Study findings and constraints: In CD8+ T cells, expanded clones were on average more numerous than in CD4+. Relatively little clonal expansion, among the lowest observed, appeared in partial responders at 0.1-3.0 mg/kg. Clonal expansion was seen in CD4+ and CD8+ blood T cells by week 6 at 0.1 to 3.0 mg/kg.

A word on this clone: Its cognate antigen is unknown.

Some clones are missing from TCRdb's copy, which holds only in-frame ones; the method was immunoSEQ multiplex PCR. The data show just under 85,000 clones, about four fifths seen once. V gave up 1 base and J gave up 4 bases, with 17 bases separating them. There are 17 residues in the CDR3. CDR1 and CDR2 from the germline V gene are LGHNA and YSLEER. Drawing of blood for sampling happened at baseline, at cycle 4 day 1, and at cycle 7 day 1. V gene TRBV4-3 combines with J gene TRBJ1-3, with D perhaps TRBD1 (6 bases). The sequence was collected from an adult with an advanced solid tumor such as melanoma, head and neck, liver or kidney cancer. The sample was CD4+ or CD8+ T cells sorted from blood, taken in a trial of the OX40 agonist ivuxolimab. The CDR3 loop is CASSQALSGAPGNTIYF. The CDR3 DNA reads TGCGCCAGCAGCCAAGCTTTATCAGGGGCTCCCGGAAACACCATATATTTT.